The next 13 T cell receptor beta chains were all read from a single sample in a study of blood T cell repertoires in COVID-19. Profiling relied on immunoSEQ multiplex PCR, and the TCRdb table lists in-frame clones only, not all of them. The repertoire holds some 130,000 clones, with about nine tenths as singletons. Sequencing was performed on peripheral blood. The receptor set was obtained from a man aged 60 to 69 with COVID-19, enrolled during active disease.

J is TRBJ1-4 and V is TRBV6-2 or TRBV6-3, with 8 positions matching TRBD1. V lost 2 bases and J lost 2; bases outside the gene matches: 7. The CDR3 runs 17 residues. CDR1 MNHEY and CDR2 SVGEGT come from the germline V gene. This chain's CDR3 is CASSYAEQGATNEKLFF. As DNA, the CDR3 is TGTGCCAGCAGTTACGCCGAGCAGGGGGCGACTAATGAAAAACTGTTTTTT.

J is TRBJ1-6 and V is TRBV7-9; a possible D gene is TRBD1 (5 bases). This CDR3 is 15 amino acids long. V lost 5 bases and J lost 5, with 13 bases in between. Per the germline V gene, CDR1 is SEHNR and CDR2 is FQNEAQ (reference sequence). The CDR3 bases are TGTGCCAGCAGCAAGAACAGACAGAATAATTCACCCCTCCACTTT. Translating gives CASSKNRQNNSPLHF.

V is TRBV7-2 and J is TRBJ2-3; D unclear. The CDR3 loop spans 15 amino acids. Trimming pared 0 bases from V and 2 bases from J, leaving 9 bases between. The germline CDR1 and CDR2 sequences are SGHTA and FQGNSA. CDR3 nucleotides: TGTGCCAGCAGCTTAGCAGCTACTTTCACAGATACGCAGTATTTT. Translation gives CASSLAATFTDTQYF.

This clone was seen a handful of times. This chain connects TRBV5-4 to TRBJ2-3; perhaps TRBD2 as D (6 bases). Germline V gives CDR1 SGHNT, CDR2 YYREEE (reference sequence). The V end was cut by 4 bases, the J end by 1 base, with 19 bases between. The CDR3 contains 17 residues. CDR3 bases: TGTGCCAGCAGCCCGGCGGGAAGCGGGTCCCGCACAGATACGCAGTATTTT. The encoded protein is CASSPAGSGSRTDTQYF.

This clone has only one observation. The rearrangement uses TRBV21-1 and TRBJ1-5. TRBV21-1 corresponds to a pseudogene. The CDR3 is 14 residues long. The CDR3 coding sequence is TGTGCCAGCGGCCTCCGTGGAGGCAATCAGCCCCAGCATTTT. Its protein is CASGLRGGNQPQHF.

This rearrangement joins TRBV9 to TRBJ2-5; a possible D gene is TRBD2 (6 bases). The ends were cut back, 4 bases at V and 1 base at J, with 14 bases in the middle. This CDR3 comprises 15 residues. The germline CDR1 and CDR2 sequences are SGDLS and YYNGEE. The CDR3 sequence is CASSLFPGLQETQYF. The CDR3 coding sequence is TGTGCCAGCAGCCTATTCCCGGGACTCCAAGAGACCCAGTACTTC.

This rearrangement joins TRBV4-2 to TRBJ2-3; 9 bases match TRBD2. J was trimmed by 2 bases and V by 1 base; bases with no gene match: 10. Looked up from germline, CDR1 is LGHNA and CDR2 is YNFKEQ. CDR3 length: 18 residues. DNA for the CDR3: TGTGCCAGCAGCCAAGTCCACTTGACTAGCGGAGACACAGATACGCAGTATTTT. The encoded protein is CASSQVHLTSGDTDTQYF.

V usage is TRBV6-6 and J usage is TRBJ1-1, with D unclear. Germline CDR1 and CDR2: MNHNY and SVGAGI (reference sequence). The CDR3 consists of 15 residues. Trimming took 2 bases from V and 2 from J, leaving 12 bases between them. The CDR3 protein is CASSYEVTSNTEAFF. The CDR3 nucleotides are TGTGCCAGCAGTTACGAGGTCACGTCCAACACTGAAGCTTTCTTT.

The chain joins TRBV6-5 to TRBJ1-2, with D possibly being TRBD1 (5 bases). The V and J ends lost 8 bases and 7 bases respectively, with 17 bases between them. The CDR3 runs 13 residues. Per the germline V gene, CDR1 is MNHEY and CDR2 is SVGAGI. Here the CDR3 reads CASGGTPGGGYTF. The CDR3 DNA reads TGTGCCAGCGGAGGGACCCCCGGGGGTGGCTACACCTTC.

Of note for this clone: Other DNA sequences within the sample encode an identical CDR3. The V and J genes are TRBV7-8 and TRBJ1-2; D gene ambiguous. The CDR3 has 16 residues. Looked up from germline, CDR1 is SGHVS and CDR2 is FQNEAQ. Trimming cost V 1 base and J 1 base, with 13 bases left between them. CDR3 sequence: CASSLVGGPSNYGYTF. The CDR3 region has the DNA TGTGCCAGCAGCTTAGTAGGAGGGCCTAGTAACTATGGCTACACCTTC.

The gene calls are TRBV7-2 and TRBJ1-1; D is unresolved. The CDR3 has 17 amino acids. Germline CDR1 SGHTA, CDR2 FQGNSA. Trimming left V 0 bases short and J 0 bases short, with 14 bases between. The CDR3 sequence is CASSLAISPGLNTEAFF. DNA of the CDR3: TGTGCCAGCAGCTTAGCGATTAGTCCGGGTCTGAACACTGAAGCTTTCTTT.

The chain joins TRBV2 to TRBJ1-5; 8 bases align to TRBD1. CDR1 SNHLY and CDR2 FYNNEI come from the germline V gene. The CDR3 consists of 18 residues. With 0 bases clipped from V and 0 bases from J, the junction kept 7 bases outside the gene matches. CDR3 coding DNA: TGTGCCAGCAGTGAAGCGCTTCAGGGGGCCTATAGCAATCAGCCCCAGCATTTT. Translating it yields CASSEALQGAYSNQPQHF.

The rearrangement uses TRBV5-1 and TRBJ2-3; possible D gene TRBD2, 6 bases. Germline values: CDR1 SGHRS, CDR2 YFSETQ. The CDR3 runs to 17 residues. The germline V and J ends were trimmed by 7 bases and 0 bases, with 21 bases remaining between them. CDR3: CASAPRERVPSTDTQYF. The DNA for the CDR3 is TGCGCCAGCGCCCCAAGGGAGCGGGTGCCTAGCACAGATACGCAGTATTTT. Looking up the rest from reference TRBV5-1 and TRBJ2-3 gives the full variable domain: KAGVTQTPRYLIKTRGQQVTLSCSPISGHRSVSWYQQTPGQGLQFLFEYFSETQRNKGNFPGRFSGRQFSNSRSEMNVSTLELGDSALYLCASAPRERVPSTDTQYFGPGTRLTVL.